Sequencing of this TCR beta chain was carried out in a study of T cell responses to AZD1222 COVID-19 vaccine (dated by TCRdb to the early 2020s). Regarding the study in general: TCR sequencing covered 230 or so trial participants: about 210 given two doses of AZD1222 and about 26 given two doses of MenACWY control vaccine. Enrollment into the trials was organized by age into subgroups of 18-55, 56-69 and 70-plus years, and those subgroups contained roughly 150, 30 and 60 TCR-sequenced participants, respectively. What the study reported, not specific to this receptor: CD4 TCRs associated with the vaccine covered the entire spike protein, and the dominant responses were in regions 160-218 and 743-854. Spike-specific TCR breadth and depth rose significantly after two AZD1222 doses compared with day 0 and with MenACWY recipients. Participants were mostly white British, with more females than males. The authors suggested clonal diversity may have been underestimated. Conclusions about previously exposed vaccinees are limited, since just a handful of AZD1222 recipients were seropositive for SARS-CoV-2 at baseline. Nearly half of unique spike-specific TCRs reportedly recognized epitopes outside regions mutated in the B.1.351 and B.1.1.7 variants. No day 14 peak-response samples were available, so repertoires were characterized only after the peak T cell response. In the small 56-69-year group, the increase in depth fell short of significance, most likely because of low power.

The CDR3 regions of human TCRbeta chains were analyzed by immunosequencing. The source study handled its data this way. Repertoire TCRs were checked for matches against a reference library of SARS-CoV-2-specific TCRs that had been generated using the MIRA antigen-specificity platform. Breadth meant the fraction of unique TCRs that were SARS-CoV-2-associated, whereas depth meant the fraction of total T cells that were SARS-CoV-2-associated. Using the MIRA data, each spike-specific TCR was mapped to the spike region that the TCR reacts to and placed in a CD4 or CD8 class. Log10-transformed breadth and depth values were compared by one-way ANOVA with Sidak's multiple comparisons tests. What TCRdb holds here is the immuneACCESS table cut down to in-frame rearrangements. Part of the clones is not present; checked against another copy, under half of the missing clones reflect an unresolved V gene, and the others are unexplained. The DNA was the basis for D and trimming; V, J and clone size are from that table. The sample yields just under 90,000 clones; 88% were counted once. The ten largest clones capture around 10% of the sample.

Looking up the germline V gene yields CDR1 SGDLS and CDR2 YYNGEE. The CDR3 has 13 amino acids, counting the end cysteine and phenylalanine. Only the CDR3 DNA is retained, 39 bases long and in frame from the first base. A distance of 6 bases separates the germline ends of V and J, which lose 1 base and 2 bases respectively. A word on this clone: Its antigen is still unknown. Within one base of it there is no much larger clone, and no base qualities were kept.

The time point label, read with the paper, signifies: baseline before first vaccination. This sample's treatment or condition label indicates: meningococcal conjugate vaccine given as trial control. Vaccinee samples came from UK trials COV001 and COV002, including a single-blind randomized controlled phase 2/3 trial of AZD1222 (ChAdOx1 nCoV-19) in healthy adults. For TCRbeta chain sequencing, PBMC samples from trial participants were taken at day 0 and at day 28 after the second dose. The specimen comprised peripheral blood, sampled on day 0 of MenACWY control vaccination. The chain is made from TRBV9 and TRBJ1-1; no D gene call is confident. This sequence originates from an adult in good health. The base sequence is TGTGCCAGCAGCGTACGGCACAACACTGAAGCTTTCTTT. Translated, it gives CASSVRHNTEAFF.